The 18 T cell receptor beta chains below were found in one sample sequenced in a study of response to subunit inactivated influenza vaccine. One entry per CDR3 protein results from TCRdb running MiXCR on the RT-PCR reads. The sample has 450,000 to 600,000 distinct CDR3 sequences; 16% are singletons. This sample comprised CD4+ T cells sorted from PBMCs, obtained roughly 24 months after vaccination. The receptors come from a man between 50 and 70 years old who received an inactivated influenza vaccine.

The chain combines TRBV5-4 with TRBJ2-1; 8 nucleotides line up with TRBD2. The CDR3 is made up of 15 amino acids. CDR1 SGHNT and CDR2 YYREEE come from the germline V gene (reference sequence). With 6 bases clipped from V and 2 bases from J, the junction kept 7 bases outside the gene matches. This CDR3 reads CASNPPGLAYNEQFF. The DNA for the CDR3 is TGTGCCAGCAACCCGCCGGGACTAGCCTACAATGAGCAGTTCTTC.

There are many counts of this clonotype. The chain couples TRBV4-2 to TRBJ1-5, with D possibly being TRBD1 (6 bases). CDR1 is LGHNA, CDR2 YNFKEQ, per germline. The CDR3 contains 15 residues. V was shortened by 3 bases and J by 0 bases, with 9 bases between the two germline ends. The CDR3 bases are TGTGCCAGCAGCCAGGACAGTAATAGCAATCAGCCCCAGCATTTT. Translated: CASSQDSNSNQPQHF.

The chain uses TRBV15 and TRBJ2-1; possibly TRBD2 for D (6 bases). The germline gives CDR1 LNHNV, CDR2 YYDKDF (reference sequence). V was pared by 0 bases and J by 7 bases, with 10 bases between. The CDR3 loop spans 14 amino acids. CDR3 bases: TGTGCCACCAGCAGAGATCTGGGGAGGAATGAGCAGTTCTTC. Protein: CATSRDLGRNEQFF. Complete variable domain (other parts from reference TRBV15 and TRBJ2-1): DAMVIQNPRYQVTQFGKPVTLSCSQTLNHNVMYWYQQKSSQAPKLLFHYYDKDFNNEADTPDNFQSRRPNTSFCFLDIRSPGLGDTAMYLCATSRDLGRNEQFFGPGTRLTVL.

The chain links TRBV20-1 to TRBJ2-6; 13 positions match TRBD2. Germline values: CDR1 DFQATT, CDR2 SNEGSKA (reference sequence). Losses at the gene ends were 0 bases for V and 0 bases for J; bases not matched to a gene: 11. This CDR3 contains 21 residues. The CDR3 is CSARDSRTSGRLRSGANVLTF. The CDR3 nucleotides are TGCAGTGCTAGAGATTCCCGGACTAGCGGGAGACTCCGCTCTGGGGCCAACGTCCTGACTTTC.

The V call is TRBV3-1, the J call TRBJ2-2; D not certain. Trimming shortened V by 0 bases and J by 8 bases, and 4 bases separated the two germline ends. The length of the CDR3 is 12 residues. The germline gives CDR1 LGHDT, CDR2 YNNKEL (reference sequence). CDR3 DNA: TGTGCCAGCAGCCAAGATAAGGGGGAGCTGTTTTTT. Amino acids: CASSQDKGELFF.

V is TRBV6-2 or TRBV6-3 and J is TRBJ2-7, with TRBD2 matching 9 bases. CDR1 MNHEY and CDR2 SVGEGT come from the germline V gene. With 5 bases clipped from V and 2 bases from J, the junction kept 7 bases outside the gene matches. This CDR3 region has 15 residues. Written as DNA, the CDR3 is TGTGCCAGCAGTCCAGCGGGAGGCCTACCCTACGAGCAGTACTTC. It encodes CASSPAGGLPYEQYF.

Remarks on this clonotype: One end of the junction does not line up with germline, which may come from a read error. The rearrangement joins TRBV29-1 to TRBJ1-1; D uncertain. Germline-derived CDR1 and CDR2 are SQVTM and ANQGSEA. This CDR3 spans 14 amino acids. The CDR3 sequence is CSVDFGLGGTKAFF. The CDR3 DNA reads TGCAGCGTTGACTTTGGCCTAGGAGGCACTAAAGCTTTCTTT.

This clonotype showed up just a few times. The chain joins TRBV6-2 or TRBV6-3 to TRBJ2-2; a weak D match, TRBD1 (5 bases). CDR1 MNHEY and CDR2 SVGEGT come from the germline V gene. Trimming removed 4 bases from V and 0 bases from J, with 9 bases in between. The CDR3 totals 15 residues. CDR3 coding DNA: TGTGCCAGCAGTTCCAGGGTCGCGAACACCGGGGAGCTGTTTTTT. It codes for CASSSRVANTGELFF.

J is TRBJ2-7 and V is TRBV5-6, with TRBD2 identical over 9 bases. Trimming took 2 bases from V and 9 from J; bases not matched to a gene: 6. The CDR3 extends over 13 amino acids. Germline values: CDR1 SGHDT, CDR2 YYEEEE. The chain's CDR3 is CASSFSAGGVQYF. CDR3 sequence (DNA): TGTGCCAGCAGCTTCTCTGCGGGAGGGGTGCAGTACTTC.

The V call is TRBV5-4, the J call TRBJ2-5; 9 nucleotides agree with TRBD2. V was clipped by 4 bases and J by 1 base; unmatched bases: 5. This CDR3 has 15 residues. Germline CDR1 reads SGHNT; CDR2 reads YYREEE (reference sequence). CDR3 nucleotides: TGTGCCAGCAGCAAGCGGGGGGCCCTCCAAGAGACCCAGTACTTC. Translating it yields CASSKRGALQETQYF.

The rearrangement links TRBV7-2 to TRBJ2-1; 10 bases fit TRBD2. The ends lost 5 bases at V and 5 bases at J; junction bases unmatched: 3. CDR1 and CDR2 from the germline V gene are SGHTA and FQGNSA. There are 14 residues in the CDR3. The CDR3 bases are TGTGCCAGCAGCGCGACTAGCGGGCACAATGAGCAGTTCTTC. It is translated as CASSATSGHNEQFF.

This clonotype has more than one count but fewer than ten. The V gene is TRBV12-3 or TRBV12-4, the J gene TRBJ1-1, with TRBD1 matching 7 bases. The CDR3 length is 12 residues. The V and J ends lost 5 bases and 7 bases, in that order; junction bases with no gene match: 4. CDR3 in amino acids: CASSPTGREAFF. The CDR3, as DNA: TGTGCCAGCAGTCCGACAGGGCGTGAAGCTTTCTTT.

This chain connects TRBV12-3 or TRBV12-4 to TRBJ2-3; D unclear. The CDR3 is 15 residues long. V was trimmed by 6 bases and J by 2 bases, leaving 15 bases between them. This CDR3 is CASSPILDFTDTQYF. The CDR3 DNA follows: TGTGCCAGCAGCCCCATTCTCGATTTCACAGATACGCAGTATTTT.

The genes are TRBV5-1 and TRBJ2-1, with TRBD1 matching over 9 bases. The germline V gene has CDR1 SGHRS and CDR2 YFSETQ. The CDR3 is made up of 14 amino acids. J lost 4 bases, V lost 8 bases, and 7 bases had no gene match. The CDR3 nucleotides read TGCGCCAGTACCCGGGACAGGGAGTACAATGAGCAGTTCTTC. Encoded protein: CASTRDREYNEQFF.

The CDR3 protein is CASSLGGRSNQPQHF. Here the CDR3 DNA reads TGTGCCAGCAGTCTAGGGGGTCGGAGCAATCAGCCCCAGCATTTT. The chain carries TRBV2 and TRBJ1-5; weak D call: TRBD1 (6 bases). CDR1 is SNHLY, CDR2 FYNNEI, per germline. V lost 5 bases, J lost 1 base, and 12 bases lay in between. This CDR3 comprises 15 residues.

This chain connects TRBV20-1 to TRBJ2-1, with 10 nucleotides matching TRBD1. This CDR3 comprises 14 residues. The ends lost 2 bases at V and 5 bases at J; junction bases unmatched: 3. The V gene's germline CDR1 is DFQATT and CDR2 SNEGSKA (reference sequence). In DNA, the CDR3 is TGCAGTGCTAGAACGGGACAGGGGAACAATGAGCAGTTCTTC. This gives the protein CSARTGQGNNEQFF.

At least ten counts were recorded for this clonotype. The chain uses TRBV5-6 and TRBJ2-2; the D is unclear. The V end lost 0 bases, the J end lost 0 bases, and 6 bases lay between the germline ends. The germline CDR1 and CDR2 sequences are SGHDT and YYEEEE. The CDR3 covers 15 residues. The CDR3 loop is CASSLGGTNTGELFF. The CDR3 region has the DNA TGTGCCAGCAGCTTGGGCGGAACGAACACCGGGGAGCTGTTTTTT.

This clonotype has a handful of counts. The gene calls are TRBV4-3 and TRBJ2-1, with D unresolved. This CDR3 has 14 amino acids. The V end was cut by 2 bases, the J end by 7 bases, with 12 bases between. Germline loops: CDR1 LGHNA, CDR2 YSLEER. The CDR3 sequence is CASSQPRLGNEQFF. In DNA form, the CDR3 reads TGCGCCAGCAGCCAACCCCGGTTGGGGAATGAGCAGTTCTTC.